The 17 T cell receptor beta chains below all came from one sample that was sequenced in a study of shared clonotypes between healthy human individuals. The repertoire was sequenced with immunoSEQ multiplex PCR; TCRdb's copy has only in-frame clones and lacks some. The table includes a few million clones, roughly 90% detected once. Sequenced input: naive CD4+ T cells from PBMCs. Subset denoted: CD45RA+ positively selected. These TCRs come from a man aged 18 to 29 in good health. Some clones in this sample may be carry-over from other donors' samples.

This chain joins TRBV18 and TRBJ2-3, with D possibly TRBD1 on 6 matching bases. V was shortened by 8 bases and J by 0 bases, with 24 bases between the two germline ends. The CDR3 has 18 residues. The germline gives CDR1 KGHSH, CDR2 LQKENI. The CDR3: CASQLYRTGTYSTDTQYF. The CDR3 DNA reads as TGTGCCAGCCAACTATATAGGACCGGGACATATAGCACAGATACGCAGTATTTT. The full variable domain, completed using reference TRBV18 and TRBJ2-3, is NAGVMQNPRHLVRRRGQEARLRCSPMKGHSHVYWYRQLPEEGLKFMVYLQKENIIDESGMPKERFSAEFPKEGPSILRIQQVVRGDSAAYFCASQLYRTGTYSTDTQYFGPGTRLTVL.

The J gene is TRBJ2-7, the V gene TRBV21-1; the table's D gene call, TRBD1, was not cross checked with the DNA. TRBV21-1 constitutes a pseudogene. This CDR3 has 16 amino acids. The CDR3 region has the DNA TGTGCCAGCAGCAAAGAGGGGGCTAGCCTACCCTACGAGCAGTACTTC. This encodes CASSKEGASLPYEQYF.

The chain links TRBV19 to TRBJ1-1, with 8 bases lining up with TRBD1. V shed 3 bases and J 11 bases; nucleotides not matched to a gene: 5. Germline CDR1 and CDR2: LNHDA and SQIVND (reference sequence). This CDR3 has 12 residues. DNA of the CDR3: TGTGCCAGTAGTATTGCCAGGGGGCTTGCTTTCTTT. Translated: CASSIARGLAFF.

V gene TRBV5-4 combines with J gene TRBJ1-1; D not resolved. This CDR3 comprises 14 residues. Germline CDR1 reads SGHNT; CDR2 reads YYREEE (reference sequence). V gave up 1 base and J gave up 5 bases, with 12 bases separating them. CDR3 protein: CASSLNSQGTEAFF. CDR3 nucleotide sequence: TGTGCCAGCAGCTTGAACAGCCAAGGGACTGAAGCTTTCTTT.

The chain combines TRBV6-1 with TRBJ1-4; D possibly corresponds to TRBD1 (5 bases). Trimming took 0 bases from V and 6 from J, leaving 17 bases between them. The CDR3 runs 17 residues. Germline values: CDR1 MNHNS, CDR2 SASEGT. CDR3 sequence: CASSEAYPGEGDEKLFF. The DNA of the CDR3 is TGTGCCAGCAGTGAAGCATATCCGGGGGAAGGGGATGAAAAACTGTTTTTT.

The V gene is TRBV19, the J gene TRBJ2-1; D is unresolved. This CDR3 comprises 12 residues. The V gene lost 4 bases and the J gene lost 5 bases, with 6 bases spanning the gap. Germline V gene lookup returns CDR1 LNHDA and CDR2 SQIVND (reference sequence). The CDR3 bases are TGTGCCAGTAGTAAGAGAAACAATGAGCAGTTCTTC. Translation gives CASSKRNNEQFF.

The rearrangement joins TRBV6-1 to TRBJ2-5; 7 positions agree with TRBD2. The germline V gene has CDR1 MNHNS and CDR2 SASEGT. CDR3 length: 13 residues. After removal of 8 bases from V and 5 bases from J, the junction contained 8 bases not matched to a gene. DNA of the CDR3: TGTGCCAGCCGGGCTAGCGGACCGGAGACCCAGTACTTC. This codes for CASRASGPETQYF.

This chain joins TRBV11-2 and TRBJ2-7; 7 nucleotides agree with TRBD1. V was clipped by 0 bases and J by 4 bases; unmatched bases: 6. CDR1 is SGHAT and CDR2 is FQNNGV in the germline V gene. This CDR3 region has 15 residues. The CDR3 protein is CASSLDGTVSYEQYF. As DNA, the CDR3 is TGTGCCAGCAGCTTAGACGGGACAGTCAGTTACGAGCAGTACTTC.

The chain is built from TRBV10-3 and TRBJ2-1; 11 nucleotides agree with TRBD1. This CDR3 spans 12 amino acids. CDR1 ENHRY and CDR2 SYGVKD come from the germline V gene. J was trimmed by 8 bases and V by 10 bases; bases with no gene match: 4. CDR3 sequence reads: CATGQGADEQFF. CDR3 sequence (DNA): TGTGCCACCGGACAGGGGGCGGATGAGCAGTTCTTC.

The rearrangement joins TRBV6-5 to TRBJ1-2; D not resolved. CDR1 MNHEY and CDR2 SVGAGI come from the germline V gene. V was cut by 4 bases and J by 3 bases, with 9 bases left in between. The CDR3 extends over 13 amino acids. The CDR3 bases are TGTGCCAGCAGTTCGCGGTCCTACTATGGCTACACCTTC. Translation gives CASSSRSYYGYTF.

V is TRBV28 and J is TRBJ2-3, with 13 bases identical to TRBD2. The V segment lost 6 bases and the J segment 1 base; nucleotides outside the gene matches: 10. The germline V gene encodes CDR1 MDHEN and CDR2 SYDVKM. This CDR3 has 18 residues. The chain's CDR3 is CASSPRTSGSWGTDTQYF. CDR3 DNA sequence: TGTGCCAGCAGCCCGCGGACTAGCGGGAGCTGGGGCACAGATACGCAGTATTTT.

This chain uses TRBV2 with TRBJ1-5; 10 bases line up with TRBD1. CDR1 and CDR2 from the germline V gene are SNHLY and FYNNEI. After removal of 11 bases from V and 2 bases from J, the junction contained 6 bases not matched to a gene. The CDR3 runs to 14 residues. CDR3: CAASDRGGNQPQHF. CDR3 DNA: TGTGCCGCCTCGGACAGGGGGGGCAATCAGCCCCAGCATTTT.

CDR3 region: CASRLSGTNEQFF. CDR3 nucleotides: TGTGCCAGCCGTCTAAGCGGAACAAATGAGCAGTTCTTC. V and J are TRBV27 and TRBJ2-1; D may be TRBD2 (5 bases). V gave up 8 bases and J gave up 7 bases, with 15 bases separating them. The CDR3 contains 13 residues. Germline V CDR1 and CDR2: MNHEY, SMNVEV (reference sequence).

The rearrangement links TRBV7-3 to TRBJ2-1, with no clear D. V was pared by 5 bases and J by 5 bases, with 4 bases between. This CDR3 spans 11 amino acids. Germline CDR1 is SGHTA and CDR2 is FQGTGA. The DNA for the CDR3 is TGTGCCAGCAGCGTTCACAATGAGCAGTTCTTC. This encodes CASSVHNEQFF.

V gene TRBV30 combines with J gene TRBJ1-2; D unclear. V was cut by 1 base and J by 5 bases, with 11 bases left in between. Germline assignment: CDR1 GTSNPN and CDR2 SVGIG (reference sequence). The CDR3 sequence is 13 residues long. CDR3 in amino acids: CAWSETVGYGYTF. The CDR3 coding sequence is TGTGCCTGGAGTGAGACGGTTGGATATGGCTACACCTTC.

This chain connects TRBV7-8 to TRBJ1-3; D perhaps matches TRBD1 (5 bases). The CDR3 contains 16 residues. The ends were cut back, 7 bases at V and 0 bases at J, with 16 bases in the middle. CDR1 is SGHVS, CDR2 FQNEAQ, per germline. The CDR3 bases are TGTGCCAGCATCATCGGGGCGCCCCGCTCTGGAAACACCATATATTTT. Residues: CASIIGAPRSGNTIYF.

The J gene is TRBJ2-3, the V gene TRBV5-1; a weak D match, TRBD2 (6 bases). The ends were cut back, 3 bases at V and 0 bases at J, with 11 bases in the middle. Germline CDR1 is SGHRS and CDR2 is YFSETQ. The CDR3 is 15 amino acids. CDR3 in DNA: TGCGCCAGCAGCTCCCCGGGGGAGAGCACAGATACGCAGTATTTT. Translating it yields CASSSPGESTDTQYF.